This TCR beta chain was observed in a study of T cells in tuberculosis. With 5 bases clipped from V and 3 bases from J, the junction kept 6 bases outside the gene matches. Looked up from germline, CDR1 is KGHSH and CDR2 is LQKENI. CDR3 length equals 15 residues. Broader study findings: The TCR-beta difference was not significant; alpha differences partly reflected length.

Libraries were prepared by immunoSEQ multiplex PCR; TCRdb keeps only in-frame clonotypes and omits some of them. The sample records tens of thousands of clones, 95% being singletons. Points on this clone: Antigen unknown.

The source material was PBMCs. The receptor comes from a donor aged 10 to 29 with latent tuberculosis or without tuberculosis infection. This chain uses TRBV18 with TRBJ2-7; 11 bases agree with TRBD1. The CDR3: CASSSPGQGDYEQYF. CDR3 DNA sequence: TGTGCCAGCTCATCGCCGGGACAGGGGGACTACGAGCAGTACTTC.